The text below deals with one T cell receptor beta chain. The antigen remains undetermined. The treatment here: approximately 9-day PBMC culture with coronavirus spike peptide pools or control peptides (ViraFEST assay). Peptide-pool expansion of antigen-specific T cells preceded TCR sequencing in ViraFEST. The data were obtained in a study of vaccination and CD4 T cells after COVID-19. Study information: Cells received overlapping spike peptides from SARS-CoV-2, HCoV-NL63, HCoV-OC43 and HCoV-229E as stimulation.

The CDR3 is 11 amino acids. Per germline, CDR1 LNHDA and CDR2 SQIVND (reference sequence). Trimming removed 4 bases at V and 8 bases at J, with 8 bases between. Sequence data for DNA of cultured CD4+ T cells were generated by the Oncomine TCR Beta short-read assay. After culture, CD4+ T cells served as the source for genomic DNA extraction. A single record per CDR3 protein comes from TCRdb applying MiXCR to the PCR reads. This table has 20,000 to 25,000 distinct CDR3 sequences, less than 75% appearing once. Sequenced sample: CD4+ T cells from blood, cultured in vitro. The clonotype comes from a human donor who had recovered from COVID-19. The chain combines TRBV19 with TRBJ1-2, with unresolved D. The CDR3 reads CASSTPLGYTF. The CDR3 DNA reads as TGTGCCAGTAGTACCCCACTCGGCTACACCTTC. Filled out from reference TRBV19 and TRBJ1-2, the complete variable domain reads DGGITQSPKYLFRKEGQNVTLSCEQNLNHDAMYWYRQDPGQGLRLIYYSQIVNDFQKGDIAEGYSVSREKKESFPLTVTSAQKNPTAFYLCASSTPLGYTFGSGTRLTVV.